The 9 T cell receptor beta chains given below trace back to one sample, sequenced in a study of blood T cell repertoires in COVID-19. TCRdb keeps only in-frame clones here, not all; method: immunoSEQ multiplex PCR. The sample gives 170,000 or so clones, over 60% of which show up once; about 28% is in the top ten. The source material was peripheral blood. The source is a woman between 70 and 85 years old with acute or convalescent COVID-19.

The J gene is TRBJ2-5, the V gene TRBV5-1; 10 bases align to TRBD1. CDR1 is SGHRS and CDR2 is YFSETQ in the germline V gene. V dropped 4 bases and J dropped 7; count of bases not matched to a gene: 10. This CDR3 is 15 amino acids long. The CDR3 region is CASSAGQGTGVTQYF. The CDR3 region has the DNA TGCGCCAGCAGCGCGGGACAGGGGACAGGGGTGACCCAGTACTTC.

The chain uses TRBV4-2 and TRBJ2-7; perhaps TRBD2 as D (5 bases). Germline CDR1 reads LGHNA; CDR2 reads YNFKEQ. The V end was cut by 8 bases, the J end by 0 bases, with 17 bases between. This CDR3 comprises 15 residues. The CDR3 sequence is CASRKSPGSSYEQYF. In nucleotides, the CDR3 is TGTGCCAGCCGAAAAAGCCCGGGGTCCTCCTACGAGCAGTACTTC.

The chain combines TRBV12-3 or TRBV12-4 with TRBJ2-1, with no clear D. Between the trimmed V and J ends, which lost 9 bases and 13 bases, there was a span of 19 bases. The CDR3 is 12 residues long. CDR3 nucleotides: TGTGCCAGTTTCGGAAGTTCGGGTGATCAGTTCTTC. Amino acid sequence: CASFGSSGDQFF.

The rearrangement links TRBV24-1 to TRBJ2-3, with 12 bases matching TRBD1. The J segment lost 6 bases and the V segment lost 8 bases, leaving 11 bases of the junction unmatched. The CDR3 spans 16 residues. Germline-derived CDR1 and CDR2 are KGHDR and SFDVKD. This CDR3 is CATILWDRGPWDTQYF. In DNA form, the CDR3 reads TGTGCCACCATTCTCTGGGACAGGGGGCCTTGGGATACGCAGTATTTT.

Only a few counts were recorded for this clone. The V and J genes are TRBV27 and TRBJ2-7; D gene unclear. Per germline, CDR1 MNHEY and CDR2 SMNVEV (reference sequence). Between the trimmed V and J ends, which lost 6 bases and 6 bases, there was a span of 18 bases. This CDR3 spans 14 amino acids. In DNA form, the CDR3 reads TGTGCCAGCAGCTTCTCTGGCCTCCCATCCGAGCAGTACTTC. It encodes CASSFSGLPSEQYF.

The chain couples TRBV29-1 to TRBJ2-1; 8 bases line up with TRBD1. Germline assignment: CDR1 SQVTM and CDR2 ANQGSEA. This CDR3 comprises 14 residues. After removal of 4 bases from V and 8 bases from J, the junction contained 10 bases not matched to a gene. The CDR3 DNA reads TGCAGCGTTGTAAGTAAGACCAGGGGGCATGAGCAGTTCTTC. Encoded protein: CSVVSKTRGHEQFF.

The chain recombines TRBV7-9 with TRBJ2-3; 11 nucleotides agree with TRBD1. CDR3 length equals 14 residues. Losses at the gene ends were 6 bases for V and 8 bases for J; bases not matched to a gene: 7. In germline, CDR1 is SEHNR, CDR2 FQNEAQ (reference sequence). The CDR3 bases are TGTGCCAGCAGACCGGGACAGGGGGATTCTACGCAGTATTTT. It encodes CASRPGQGDSTQYF.

The genes are TRBV7-9 and TRBJ1-2; D might be TRBD1 (5 bases). The CDR3 totals 14 residues. V lost 9 bases and J 4 bases, leaving 18 bases between the germline ends. Germline CDR1 and CDR2: SEHNR and FQNEAQ (reference sequence). The CDR3 sequence is CASGGDGGSYGYTF. Written as DNA, the CDR3 is TGTGCCAGTGGCGGGGACGGAGGGTCCTATGGCTACACCTTC.

As concerns this clone: Sequence at one end of the junction differs from germline and may be a read error. This rearrangement joins TRBV11-3 to TRBJ2-5; 10 bases are shared with TRBD2. Germline CDR1 SGHNT, CDR2 YENEEA. This CDR3 region has 12 residues. CDR3 sequence reads: CASSFSGRASDF. In nucleotides, the CDR3 is TGTGCCAGCAGCTTCAGCGGGAGGGCCTCGGACTTC.